In this sample, the clone carrying this T cell receptor (beta chain) turned up once. Its target is unknown. The data are from a study of OX40 agonist ivuxolimab in advanced cancers. Study overall: In this cohort, patients received ivuxolimab, an agonistic anti-OX40 (CD134) antibody. Among those enrolled, mean age was 60 years (range about 23 to 90) and 75% to 85% were male.

Using immunoSEQ multiplex PCR, the repertoire was profiled, and TCRdb retains in-frame clones only, with some absent. The table records around 64,000 clones, roughly 80% of them present only once. The germline CDR1 and CDR2 sequences are MGHDK and SYGVNS. The CDR3 spans 11 residues. With 3 bases removed from V and 11 bases from J, the gap between germline ends came to 10 bases. Findings and limits, study-wide: Among T cells, CD8+ cells averaged more expanded clones than CD4+ cells.

The J gene is TRBJ1-1, the V gene TRBV25-1, with a weak D call TRBD1 (6 bases). This sequence was found in an adult with an advanced solid tumor such as melanoma, head and neck, liver or kidney cancer. Sequenced material: CD4+ or CD8+ T cells sorted from blood, taken in a trial of the OX40 agonist ivuxolimab. The CDR3 region has the DNA TGTGCCAGCAGTGATAAAAGGGGGGCTTTCTTT. It yields the protein CASSDKRGAFF.